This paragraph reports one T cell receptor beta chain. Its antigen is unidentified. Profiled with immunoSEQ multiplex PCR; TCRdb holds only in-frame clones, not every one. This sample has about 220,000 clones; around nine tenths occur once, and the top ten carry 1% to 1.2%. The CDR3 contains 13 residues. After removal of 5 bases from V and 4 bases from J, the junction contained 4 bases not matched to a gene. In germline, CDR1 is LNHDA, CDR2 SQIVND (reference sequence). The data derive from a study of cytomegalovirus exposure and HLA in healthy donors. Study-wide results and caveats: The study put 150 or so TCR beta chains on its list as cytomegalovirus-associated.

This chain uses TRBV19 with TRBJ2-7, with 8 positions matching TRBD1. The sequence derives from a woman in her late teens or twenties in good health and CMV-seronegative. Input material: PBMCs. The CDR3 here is CASSVDREYEQYF. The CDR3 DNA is TGTGCCAGTAGTGTGGACAGGGAGTACGAGCAGTACTTC.